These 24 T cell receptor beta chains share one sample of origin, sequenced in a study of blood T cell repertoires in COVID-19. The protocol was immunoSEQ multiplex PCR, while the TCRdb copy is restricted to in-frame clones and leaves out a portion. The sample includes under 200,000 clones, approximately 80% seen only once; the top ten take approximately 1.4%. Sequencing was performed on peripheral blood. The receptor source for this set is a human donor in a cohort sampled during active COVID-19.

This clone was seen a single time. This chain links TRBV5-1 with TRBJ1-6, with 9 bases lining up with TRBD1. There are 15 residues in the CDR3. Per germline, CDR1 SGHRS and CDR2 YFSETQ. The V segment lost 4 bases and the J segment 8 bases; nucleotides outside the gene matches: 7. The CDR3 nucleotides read TGCGCCAGCAGCCTTACAGGGGGCCGAGATTCACCCCTCCACTTT. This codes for CASSLTGGRDSPLHF.

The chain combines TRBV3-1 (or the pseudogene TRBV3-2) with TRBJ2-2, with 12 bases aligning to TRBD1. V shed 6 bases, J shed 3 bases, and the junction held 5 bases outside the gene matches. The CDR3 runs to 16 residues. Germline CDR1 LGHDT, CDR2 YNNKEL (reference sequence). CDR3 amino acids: CASRSGTGGDTGELFF. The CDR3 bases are TGTGCCAGCAGAAGTGGGACAGGGGGCGACACCGGGGAGCTGTTTTTT.

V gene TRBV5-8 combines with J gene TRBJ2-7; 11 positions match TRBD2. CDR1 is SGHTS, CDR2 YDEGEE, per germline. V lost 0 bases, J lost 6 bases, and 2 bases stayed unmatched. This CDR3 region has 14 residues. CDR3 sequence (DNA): TGTGCCAGCAGCTTGGGGCTAGCGGGAGGCGAGCAGTACTTC. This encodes CASSLGLAGGEQYF.

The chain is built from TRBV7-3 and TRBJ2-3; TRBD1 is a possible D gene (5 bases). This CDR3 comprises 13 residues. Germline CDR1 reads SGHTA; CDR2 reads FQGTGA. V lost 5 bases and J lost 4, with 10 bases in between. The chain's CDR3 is CASSTQGADTQYF. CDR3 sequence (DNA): TGTGCCAGCAGCACGCAGGGTGCAGATACGCAGTATTTT. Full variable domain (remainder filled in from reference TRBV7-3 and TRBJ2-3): GAGVSQTPSNKVTEKGKYVELRCDPISGHTALYWYRQSLGQGPEFLIYFQGTGAADDSGLPNDRFFAVRPEGSVSTLKIQRTERGDSAVYLCASSTQGADTQYFGPGTRLTVL.

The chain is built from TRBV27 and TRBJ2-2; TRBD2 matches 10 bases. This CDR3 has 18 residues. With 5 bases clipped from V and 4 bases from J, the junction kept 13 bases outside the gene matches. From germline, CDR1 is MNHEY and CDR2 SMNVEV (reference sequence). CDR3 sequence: CASSGKVSGRRGTGELFF. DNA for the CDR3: TGTGCCAGCAGTGGCAAGGTTAGCGGGAGGAGAGGCACCGGGGAGCTGTTTTTT.

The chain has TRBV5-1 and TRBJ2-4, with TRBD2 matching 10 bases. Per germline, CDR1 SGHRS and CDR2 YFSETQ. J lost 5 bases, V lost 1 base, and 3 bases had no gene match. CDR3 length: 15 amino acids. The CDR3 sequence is CASSLTGTSENIQYF. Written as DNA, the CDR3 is TGCGCCAGCAGCTTGACCGGGACTAGCGAAAACATTCAGTACTTC.

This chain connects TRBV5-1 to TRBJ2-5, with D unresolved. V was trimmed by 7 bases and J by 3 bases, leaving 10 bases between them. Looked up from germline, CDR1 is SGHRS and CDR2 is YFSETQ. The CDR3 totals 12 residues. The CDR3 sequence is CASSLEKETQYF. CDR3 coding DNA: TGCGCCAGCTCGTTAGAAAAAGAGACCCAGTACTTC.

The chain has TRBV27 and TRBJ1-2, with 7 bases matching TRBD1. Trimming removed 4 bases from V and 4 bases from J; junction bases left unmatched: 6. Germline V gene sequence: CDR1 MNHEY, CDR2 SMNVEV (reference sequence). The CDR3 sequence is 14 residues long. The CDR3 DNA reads TGTGCCAGCAGTTACCGGACAGGCCCCTATGGCTACACCTTC. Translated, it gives CASSYRTGPYGYTF.

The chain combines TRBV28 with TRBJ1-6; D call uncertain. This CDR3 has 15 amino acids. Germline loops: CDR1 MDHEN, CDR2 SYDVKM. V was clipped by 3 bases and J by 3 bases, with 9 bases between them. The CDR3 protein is CASSLRVFYNSPLHF. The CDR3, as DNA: TGTGCCAGCAGTTTGCGAGTATTCTATAATTCACCCCTCCACTTT.

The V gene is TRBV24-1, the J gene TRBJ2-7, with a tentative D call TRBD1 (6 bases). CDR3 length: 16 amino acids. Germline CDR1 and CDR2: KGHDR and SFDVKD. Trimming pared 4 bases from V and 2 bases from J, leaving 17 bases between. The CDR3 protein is CATSDSGQTSPYEQYF. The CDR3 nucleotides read TGTGCCACCAGTGACAGTGGACAGACCTCACCCTACGAGCAGTACTTC.

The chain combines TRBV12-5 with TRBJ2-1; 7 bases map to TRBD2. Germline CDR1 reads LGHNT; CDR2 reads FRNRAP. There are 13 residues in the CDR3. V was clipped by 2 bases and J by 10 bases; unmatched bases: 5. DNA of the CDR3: TGTGCTAGTGGTTTGCGCGGGAGTTGGGAGCAGTTCTTC. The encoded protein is CASGLRGSWEQFF.

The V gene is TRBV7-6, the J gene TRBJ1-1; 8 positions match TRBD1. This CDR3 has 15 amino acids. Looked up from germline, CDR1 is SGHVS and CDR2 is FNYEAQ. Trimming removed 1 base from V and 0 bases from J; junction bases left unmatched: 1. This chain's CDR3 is CASSLEDRVNTEAFF. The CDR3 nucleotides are TGTGCCAGCAGCTTAGAGGACAGGGTGAACACTGAAGCTTTCTTT.

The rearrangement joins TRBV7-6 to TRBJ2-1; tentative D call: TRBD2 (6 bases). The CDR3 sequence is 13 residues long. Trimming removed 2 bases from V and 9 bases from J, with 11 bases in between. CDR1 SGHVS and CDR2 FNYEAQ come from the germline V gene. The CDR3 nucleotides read TGTGCCAGCAGCTTATGGGGGGATAGTGAGCAGTTCTTC. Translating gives CASSLWGDSEQFF. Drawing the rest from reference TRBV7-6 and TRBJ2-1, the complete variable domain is GAGVSQSPRYKVTKRGQDVALRCDPISGHVSLYWYRQALGQGPEFLTYFNYEAQQDKSGLPNDRFSAERPEGSISTLTIQRTEQRDSAMYRCASSLWGDSEQFFGPGTRLTVL.

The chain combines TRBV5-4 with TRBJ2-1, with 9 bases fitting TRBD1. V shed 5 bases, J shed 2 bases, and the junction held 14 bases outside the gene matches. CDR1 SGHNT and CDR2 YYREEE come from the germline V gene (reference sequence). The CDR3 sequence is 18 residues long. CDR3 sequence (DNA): TGTGCCAGCAGTCCGGGACAGGGATTCGGGGCCGCCTACAATGAGCAGTTCTTC. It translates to CASSPGQGFGAAYNEQFF.

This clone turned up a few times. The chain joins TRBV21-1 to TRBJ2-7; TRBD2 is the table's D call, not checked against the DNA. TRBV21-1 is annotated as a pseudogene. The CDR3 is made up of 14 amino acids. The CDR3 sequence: CARVSGRETYEQYF. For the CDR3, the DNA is TGTGCCAGGGTGAGCGGGAGGGAAACCTACGAGCAGTACTTC.

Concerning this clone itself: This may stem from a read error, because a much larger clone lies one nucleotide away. The CDR3 protein is CASSLDTYGYTF. The CDR3 bases are TGTGCCAGCAGTCTTGACACCTATGGCTACACCTTC. The chain couples TRBV6-2 or TRBV6-3 to TRBJ1-2; D unresolved. Looked up from germline, CDR1 is MNHEY and CDR2 is SVGEGT. Trimming removed 5 bases at V and 4 bases at J, with 8 bases between. This CDR3 has 12 amino acids.

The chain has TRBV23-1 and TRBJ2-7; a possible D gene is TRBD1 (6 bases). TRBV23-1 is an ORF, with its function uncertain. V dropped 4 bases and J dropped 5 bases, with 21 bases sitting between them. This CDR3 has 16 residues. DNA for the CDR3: TGCGCCAGCAGTCCCCGGACAGCCTCCTTCGGCGACGAGCAGTACTTC. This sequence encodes CASSPRTASFGDEQYF.

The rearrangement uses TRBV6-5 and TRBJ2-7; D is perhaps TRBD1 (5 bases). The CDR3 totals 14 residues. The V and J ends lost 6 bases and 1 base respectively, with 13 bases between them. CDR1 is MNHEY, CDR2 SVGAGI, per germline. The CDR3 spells CASSLRAGSYEQYF. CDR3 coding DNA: TGTGCCAGCAGCCTTAGGGCAGGGTCCTACGAGCAGTACTTC.

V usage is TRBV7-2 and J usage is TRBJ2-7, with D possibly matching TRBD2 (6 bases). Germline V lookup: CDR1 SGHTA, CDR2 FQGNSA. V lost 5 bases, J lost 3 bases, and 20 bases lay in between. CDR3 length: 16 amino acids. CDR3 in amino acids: CASSLTGTQALYEQYF. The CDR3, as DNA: TGTGCCAGCAGCCTTACCGGGACTCAAGCCCTCTACGAGCAGTACTTC.

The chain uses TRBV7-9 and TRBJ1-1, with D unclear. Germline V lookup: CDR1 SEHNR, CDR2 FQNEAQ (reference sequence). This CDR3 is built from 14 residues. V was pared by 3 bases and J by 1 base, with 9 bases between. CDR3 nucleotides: TGTGCCAGCAGCTTTCTGGCAGGGAACACTGAAGCTTTCTTT. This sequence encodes CASSFLAGNTEAFF.

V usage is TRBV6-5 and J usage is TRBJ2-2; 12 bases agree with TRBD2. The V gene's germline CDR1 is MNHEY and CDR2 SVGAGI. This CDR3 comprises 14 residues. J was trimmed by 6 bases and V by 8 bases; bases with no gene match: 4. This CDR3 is CASRLAGVAGELFF. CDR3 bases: TGTGCCAGCCGACTAGCGGGAGTGGCCGGGGAGCTGTTTTTT.

The CDR3 DNA follows: TGTGTGGGCAGGGTCAACATTCAGTACTTC. Its translation is CVGRVNIQYF. The chain couples TRBV7-4 to TRBJ2-4, with a tentative D call TRBD1 (5 bases). Germline lookup yields CDR1 SGHVT and CDR2 SQSDAQ. The length of the CDR3 is 10 residues.

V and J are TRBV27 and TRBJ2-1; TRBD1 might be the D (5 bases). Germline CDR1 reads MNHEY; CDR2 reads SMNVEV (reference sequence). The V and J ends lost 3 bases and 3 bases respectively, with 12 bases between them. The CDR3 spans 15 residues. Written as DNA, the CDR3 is TGTGCCAGCAGTTTCAGGGTTGTAGGCTACAATGAGCAGTTCTTC. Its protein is CASSFRVVGYNEQFF.

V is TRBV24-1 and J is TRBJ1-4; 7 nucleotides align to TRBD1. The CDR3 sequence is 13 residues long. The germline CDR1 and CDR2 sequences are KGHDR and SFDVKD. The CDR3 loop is CPLRQGPNEKLFF. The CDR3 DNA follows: TGTCCGCTTCGACAGGGTCCTAATGAAAAACTGTTTTTT.